The sequence of this T cell receptor beta chain was determined in a study of blood T cell repertoires in COVID-19 (dated by TCRdb to the early 2020s). Study-level background: Collaborator samples came from the United States, Italy and Spain and covered acute and convalescent phases of COVID-19. The material from the prospective study consisted of cDNA or gDNA derived from T cells, B-cell-depleted T cells, or PBMCs. Deeply sampled blood TCRbeta repertoires from subjects exposed to, actively infected with, or recovered from COVID-19 were included in the dataset. A freely available public database, intended as a resource for researchers studying the immune response to SARS-CoV-2, is where the repertoires were released. Samples came from the ongoing ImmuneRACE study (first 160 participants) plus 1,254 subjects from 6 global collaborators. Sample metadata almost always included a de-identified subject ID, COVID-19 status, age in years and sex. HLA class I and class II types, where available, came from metadata supplied by the sample provider rather than from assay-based typing.

Broad study findings and their caveats: Clinical and demographic metadata were provided uncurated, with the amount varying by source and participant.

A note on this clone: Its antigen remains unidentified. The record has no base qualities; no much larger clone is one base away.

A second Seattle source provided samples from volunteer blood donors who had recovered from COVID-19. The collaborating institutions used their own protocols to collect whole blood in K2EDTA tubes. For TCRbeta analysis, collaborators shipped samples as frozen whole blood, isolated PBMCs, or DNA extracted from either of those sample types. The immunoSEQ Assay, a bias-controlled multiplex PCR, was used to amplify TCRbeta CDR3 regions from genomic DNA. As for the authors' bioinformatics: The number of nucleated cells in each sample was estimated by amplification of reference gene primers within the assay. To quantify the absolute abundance of each unique TCRbeta CDR3 rearrangement, sequence reads were collapsed and filtered. For each sample, productive Simpson clonality was calculated as the square root of Simpson's diversity index over productive rearrangements. TCRdb re-hosts the immuneACCESS table, in-frame sequences only. Its copies lack some clones; in the studies checked, an unresolved V gene accounts for under half of them, and the cause for the rest is not known. D and trimming come from the DNA, and the V and J calls and clone size come from that table. The sample records about 240,000 clones, about four fifths of which are singletons. Of the sample, approximately 2% falls within the top ten clones.

From a lookup of the germline V gene, CDR1 and CDR2 are MNHEY and SVGEGT. The CDR3 measures 15 amino acids from cysteine to phenylalanine. The read is trimmed to its CDR3 DNA, 45 bases read in frame from base 1. The junction shows trimming of 1 base on V and 0 bases on J, plus 8 bases between the germline ends. The chain is assembled from TRBV6-2 or TRBV6-3 and TRBJ2-3; a weak D assignment points to TRBD1 (6 bases agree). The specimen sequenced was peripheral blood. The receptor was isolated from a man under 40 who had recovered from COVID-19. The sequence in DNA is TGTGCCAGCAGTTACTGGACAGCGAGCACAGATACGCAGTATTTT. The encoded protein is CASSYWTASTDTQYF.